This T cell receptor (beta chain) was captured by sequencing in a study of T cell responses to AZD1222 COVID-19 vaccine. About the study: Second doses were pooled across both intervals (about 4 or about 12 weeks). Study results and limitations: Spike was spanned by vaccine-associated CD4 TCRs, which were dominant at 160-218 and 743-854. Elevations in Spike-specific TCR breadth and depth followed administration of two AZD1222 doses. The peak T cell response came first, and repertoires were sampled only after it.

This CDR3 has 17 amino acids. V lost 4 bases to trimming and J lost 2 bases; unmatched junction nucleotides: 7. Germline V gives CDR1 SEHNR, CDR2 FQNEAQ (reference sequence). The method was immunoSEQ multiplex PCR; TCRdb's version includes in-frame clones alone and lacks a portion of them. The table records 150,000 to 200,000 clones, about 95% of them present only once. This clone occurred a few times. Its matching antigen is unknown. The V gene is TRBV7-9, the J gene TRBJ2-2, with TRBD1 matching 10 bases. The sequences come from peripheral blood, collected on day 0 of AZD1222 vaccination. This receptor was obtained from an adult in good health. The DNA of the CDR3 is TGTGCCAGCAGCTCCGGGGGGGACAGGGGAAACACCGGGGAGCTGTTTTTT. This sequence encodes CASSSGGDRGNTGELFF. Combining the CDR3 with reference TRBV7-9 and TRBJ2-2 gives the whole variable domain DTGVSQNPRHKITKRGQNVTFRCDPISEHNRLYWYRQTLGQGPEFLTYFQNEAQLEKSRLLSDRFSAERPKGSFSTLEIQRTEQGDSAMYLCASSSGGDRGNTGELFFGEGSRLTVL.